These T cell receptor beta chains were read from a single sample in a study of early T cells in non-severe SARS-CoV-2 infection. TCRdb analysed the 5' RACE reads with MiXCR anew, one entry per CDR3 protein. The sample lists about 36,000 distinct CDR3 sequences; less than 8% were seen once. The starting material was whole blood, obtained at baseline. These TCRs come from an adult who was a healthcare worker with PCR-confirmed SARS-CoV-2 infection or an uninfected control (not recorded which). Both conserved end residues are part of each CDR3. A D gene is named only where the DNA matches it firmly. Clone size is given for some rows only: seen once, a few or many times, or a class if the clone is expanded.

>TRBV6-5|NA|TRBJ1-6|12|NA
CASNNRRAPLHF
TGTGCCAGCAACAACAGACGGGCACCCCTCCACTTT
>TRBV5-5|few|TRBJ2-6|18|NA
CASSLYRGTGSGANVLTF
TGTGCCAGCAGCTTGTATCGGGGGACGGGATCTGGGGCCAACGTCCTGACTTTC
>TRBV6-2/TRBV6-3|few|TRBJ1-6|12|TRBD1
CASVGPDRGLHF
TGTGCCAGCGTCGGACCCGACAGGGGCCTCCACTTT
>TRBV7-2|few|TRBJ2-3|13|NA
CASSSVHTDTQYF
TGTGCCAGCAGTTCAGTTCACACAGATACGCAGTATTTT
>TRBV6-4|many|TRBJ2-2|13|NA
CASSDRETGELFF
TGTGCCAGCAGTGACCGGGAGACCGGGGAGCTGTTTTTT
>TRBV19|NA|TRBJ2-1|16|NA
CASSEWHPLRFDEQFF
TGTGCCAGTAGTGAGTGGCACCCCCTTAGGTTTGATGAGCAGTTCTTC
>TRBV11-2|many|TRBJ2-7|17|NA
CASSLDMGSGIPYEQYF
TGTGCCAGCAGCTTAGATATGGGTTCAGGAATCCCCTACGAGCAGTACTTC
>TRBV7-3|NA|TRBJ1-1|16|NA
CASSFTTGTGNTEAFF
TGTGCCAGCAGCTTTACTACCGGGACGGGTAACACTGAAGCTTTCTTT
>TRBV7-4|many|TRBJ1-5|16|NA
CASSLGRGPVIQPQHF
TGTGCCAGCAGCCTGGGGCGGGGGCCTGTTATTCAGCCCCAGCATTTT
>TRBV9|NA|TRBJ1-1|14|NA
CASNPTNKNTEAFF
TGTGCCAGCAACCCTACTAATAAAAACACTGAAGCTTTCTTT
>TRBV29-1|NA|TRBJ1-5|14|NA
CSVSQGNSNQPQHF
TGCAGCGTTTCCCAGGGGAATAGCAATCAGCCCCAGCATTTT
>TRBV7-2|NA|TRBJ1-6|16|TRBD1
CASSPRQGHYNSPLHF
TGTGCCAGCAGCCCTCGACAGGGTCACTATAATTCACCCCTCCACTTT
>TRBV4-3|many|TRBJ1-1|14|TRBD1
CASSKGQGGTEAFF
TGCGCCAGCAGCAAGGGACAGGGTGGCACTGAAGCTTTCTTT
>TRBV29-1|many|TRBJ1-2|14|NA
CSVERGGAGYGYTF
TGCAGCGTTGAGAGGGGGGGCGCAGGCTATGGCTACACCTTC
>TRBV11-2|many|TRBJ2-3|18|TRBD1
CASSFSSNRDRETDTQYF
TGTGCCAGCAGCTTTAGTAGCAATAGGGACAGGGAAACAGATACGCAGTATTTT
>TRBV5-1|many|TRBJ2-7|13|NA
CASSLNWDYEQYF
TGCGCCAGCAGCTTGAATTGGGACTACGAGCAGTACTTC
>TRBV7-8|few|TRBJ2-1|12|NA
CASSSRRNEQFF
TGTGCCAGCAGCTCAAGGCGGAATGAGCAGTTCTTC
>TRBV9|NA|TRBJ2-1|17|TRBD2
CASSVAGGRASYNEQFF
TGTGCCAGCAGCGTAGCGGGCGGGAGGGCCTCCTACAATGAGCAGTTCTTC
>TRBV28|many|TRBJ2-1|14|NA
CASSKNMRADEQFF
TGTGCCAGCAGTAAAAATATGCGGGCGGATGAGCAGTTCTTC
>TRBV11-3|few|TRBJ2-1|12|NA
CASKWEWDEQFF
TGTGCCAGCAAGTGGGAGTGGGATGAGCAGTTCTTC
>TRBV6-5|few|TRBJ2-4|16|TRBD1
CASSQGQNLAKNIQYF
TGTGCCAGCAGTCAGGGACAGAACCTAGCCAAAAACATTCAGTACTTC
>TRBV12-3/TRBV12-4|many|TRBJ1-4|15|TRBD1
CASSTGQGANEKLFF
TGTGCCAGCAGTACGGGACAGGGGGCTAATGAAAAACTGTTTTTT
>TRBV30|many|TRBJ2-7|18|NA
CAWTPHPPSLYRAYEQYF
TGTGCCTGGACACCCCATCCCCCTAGTTTATACCGAGCCTACGAGCAGTACTTC
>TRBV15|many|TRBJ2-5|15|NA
CATSRPGRDQETQYF
TGTGCCACCAGCAGACCGGGCCGAGATCAAGAGACCCAGTACTTC
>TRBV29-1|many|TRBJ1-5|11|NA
CSVLRKGPQHF
TGCAGCGTTTTACGGAAGGGGCCCCAGCATTTT
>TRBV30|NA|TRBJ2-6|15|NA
CACPKGNSGANVLTF
TGTGCCTGTCCTAAGGGCAATTCTGGGGCCAACGTCCTGACTTTC
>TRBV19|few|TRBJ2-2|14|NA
CASREDGDTGELFF
TGTGCCAGTAGGGAGGACGGAGACACCGGGGAGCTGTTTTTT
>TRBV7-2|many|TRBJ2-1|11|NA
CASSPGYEQFF
TGTGCCAGCAGCCCCGGATATGAGCAGTTCTTC
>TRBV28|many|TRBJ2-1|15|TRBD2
CASSKAGGGLNEQFF
TGTGCCAGCAGCAAAGCGGGAGGGGGGCTTAATGAGCAGTTCTTC
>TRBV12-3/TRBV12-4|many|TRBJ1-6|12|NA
CASSLGLPPLHF
TGTGCCAGCAGTCTGGGCCTCCCCCCTCTCCACTTT
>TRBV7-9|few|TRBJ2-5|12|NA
CASSLIRETQYF
TGTGCCAGCAGCTTAATACGGGAGACCCAGTACTTC
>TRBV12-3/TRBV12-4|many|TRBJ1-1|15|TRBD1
CASSHRQGRETEAFF
TGTGCCAGCAGTCACAGACAGGGCCGGGAGACTGAAGCTTTCTTT
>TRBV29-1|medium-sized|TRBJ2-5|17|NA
CSVRAVGSGLGLETQYF
TGCAGCGTTCGGGCGGTCGGGAGCGGATTGGGGTTGGAGACCCAGTACTTC